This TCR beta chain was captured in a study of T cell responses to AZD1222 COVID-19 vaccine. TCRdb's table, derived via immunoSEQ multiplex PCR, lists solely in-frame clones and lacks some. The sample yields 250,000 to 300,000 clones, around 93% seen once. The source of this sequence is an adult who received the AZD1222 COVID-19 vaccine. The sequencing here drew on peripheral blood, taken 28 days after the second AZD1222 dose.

CDR3 sequence: CASSPGIFTDTQYF. For the CDR3, the DNA is TGTGCCAGCAGCCCAGGGATTTTCACAGATACGCAGTATTTT. The V and J genes are TRBV7-8 and TRBJ2-3; D might be TRBD1 (5 bases). The germline CDR1 and CDR2 sequences are SGHVS and FQNEAQ. V was cut by 5 bases and J by 2 bases, with 11 bases left in between. The CDR3 loop spans 14 amino acids.